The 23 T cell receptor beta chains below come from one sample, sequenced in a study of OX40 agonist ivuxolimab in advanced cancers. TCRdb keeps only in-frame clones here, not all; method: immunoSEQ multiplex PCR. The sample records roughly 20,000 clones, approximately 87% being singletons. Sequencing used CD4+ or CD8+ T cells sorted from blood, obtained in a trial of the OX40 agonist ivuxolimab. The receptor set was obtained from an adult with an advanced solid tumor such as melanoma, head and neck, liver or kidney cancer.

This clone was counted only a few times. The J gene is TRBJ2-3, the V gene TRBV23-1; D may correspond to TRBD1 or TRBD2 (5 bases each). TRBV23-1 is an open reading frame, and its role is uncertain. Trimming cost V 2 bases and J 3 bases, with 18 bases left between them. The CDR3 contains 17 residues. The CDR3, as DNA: TGCGCCAGCAGTCAACTTACACCGGGACGGCCGACAGATACGCAGTATTTT. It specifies CASSQLTPGRPTDTQYF.

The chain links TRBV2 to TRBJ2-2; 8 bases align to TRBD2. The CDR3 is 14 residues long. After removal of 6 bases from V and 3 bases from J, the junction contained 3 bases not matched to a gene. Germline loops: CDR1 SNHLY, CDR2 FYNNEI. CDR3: CASRLRGDTGELFF. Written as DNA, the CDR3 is TGTGCCAGCAGACTGCGGGGGGACACCGGGGAGCTGTTTTTT.

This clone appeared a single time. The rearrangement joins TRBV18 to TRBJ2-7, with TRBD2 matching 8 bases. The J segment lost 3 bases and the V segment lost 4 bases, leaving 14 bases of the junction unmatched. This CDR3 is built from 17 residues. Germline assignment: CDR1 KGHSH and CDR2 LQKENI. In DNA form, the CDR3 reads TGTGCCAGCTCACGCGGATTAGCGGGGAACCTTTTCTACGAGCAGTACTTC. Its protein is CASSRGLAGNLFYEQYF.

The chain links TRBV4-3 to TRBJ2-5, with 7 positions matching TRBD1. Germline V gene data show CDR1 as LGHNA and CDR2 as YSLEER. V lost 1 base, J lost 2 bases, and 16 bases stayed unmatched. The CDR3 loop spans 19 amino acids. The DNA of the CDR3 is TGCGCCAGCAGCCAAGGGGGATGGACAGGCCGTAGGGTACAAGAGACCCAGTACTTC. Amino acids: CASSQGGWTGRRVQETQYF.

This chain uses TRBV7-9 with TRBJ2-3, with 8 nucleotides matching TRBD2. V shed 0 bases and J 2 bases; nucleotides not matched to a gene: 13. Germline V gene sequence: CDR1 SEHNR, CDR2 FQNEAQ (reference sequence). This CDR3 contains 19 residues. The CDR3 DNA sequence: TGTGCCAGCAGCTTAGCGCTAAATGAGGGCGGGGGGACCACAGATACGCAGTATTTT. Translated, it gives CASSLALNEGGGTTDTQYF.

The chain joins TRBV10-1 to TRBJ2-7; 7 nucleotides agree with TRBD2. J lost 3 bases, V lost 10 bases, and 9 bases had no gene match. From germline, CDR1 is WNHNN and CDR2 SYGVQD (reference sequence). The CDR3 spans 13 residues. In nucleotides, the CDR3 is TGCGCCACCTCCGGGGCTAGCGGCTACGAGCAGTACTTC. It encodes CATSGASGYEQYF.

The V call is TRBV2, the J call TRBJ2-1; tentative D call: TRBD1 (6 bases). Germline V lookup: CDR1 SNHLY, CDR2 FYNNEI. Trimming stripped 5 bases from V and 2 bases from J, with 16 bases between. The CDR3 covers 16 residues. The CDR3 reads CASSLGRGFPYNEQFF. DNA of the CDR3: TGTGCCAGCAGTCTTGGAAGGGGGTTTCCCTACAATGAGCAGTTCTTC.

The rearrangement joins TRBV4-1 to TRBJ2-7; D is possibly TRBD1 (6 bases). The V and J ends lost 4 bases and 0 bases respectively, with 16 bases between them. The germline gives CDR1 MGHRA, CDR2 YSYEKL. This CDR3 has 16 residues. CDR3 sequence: CASSRTNRAPSYEQYF. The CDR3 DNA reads TGCGCCAGCAGCCGGACCAACAGGGCACCCTCCTACGAGCAGTACTTC.

The CDR3 spells CASSSQVGIAYEQYF. CDR3 sequence (DNA): TGCGCCAGCAGCTCCCAGGTGGGGATCGCCTACGAGCAGTACTTC. The rearrangement joins TRBV5-1 to TRBJ2-7; unclear D gene. The ends were cut back, 3 bases at V and 2 bases at J, with 15 bases in the middle. From germline, CDR1 is SGHRS and CDR2 YFSETQ. The CDR3 loop spans 15 amino acids.

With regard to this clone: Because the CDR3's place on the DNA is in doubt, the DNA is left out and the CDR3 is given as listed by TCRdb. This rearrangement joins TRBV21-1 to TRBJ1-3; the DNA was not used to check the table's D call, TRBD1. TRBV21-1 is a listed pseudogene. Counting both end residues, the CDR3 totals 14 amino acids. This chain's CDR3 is CASSLVGLGNTIYF.

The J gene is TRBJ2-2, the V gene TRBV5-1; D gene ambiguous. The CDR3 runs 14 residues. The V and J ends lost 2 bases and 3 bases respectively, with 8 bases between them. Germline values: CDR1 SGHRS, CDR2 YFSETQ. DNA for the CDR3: TGCGCCAGCAGCTTTTTACGGGACACCGGGGAGCTGTTTTTT. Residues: CASSFLRDTGELFF.

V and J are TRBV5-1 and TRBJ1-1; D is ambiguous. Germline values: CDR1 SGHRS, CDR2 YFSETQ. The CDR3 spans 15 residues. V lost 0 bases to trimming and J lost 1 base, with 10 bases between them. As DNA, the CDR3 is TGCGCCAGCAGCTTGGCCTTAGGGCAGAACACTGAAGCTTTCTTT. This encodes CASSLALGQNTEAFF.

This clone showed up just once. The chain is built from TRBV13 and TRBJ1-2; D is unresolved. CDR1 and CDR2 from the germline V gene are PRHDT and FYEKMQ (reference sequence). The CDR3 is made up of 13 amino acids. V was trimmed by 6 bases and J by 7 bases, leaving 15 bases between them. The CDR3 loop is CASRPVPPGGYTF. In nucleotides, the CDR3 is TGTGCCAGCAGACCTGTCCCCCCGGGTGGCTACACCTTC.

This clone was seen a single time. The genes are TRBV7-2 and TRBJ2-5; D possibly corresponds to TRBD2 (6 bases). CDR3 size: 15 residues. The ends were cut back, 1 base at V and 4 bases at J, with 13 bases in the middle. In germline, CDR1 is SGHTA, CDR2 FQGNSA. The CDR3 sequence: CASSLVTRGGETQYF. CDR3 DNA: TGTGCCAGCAGCTTAGTGACGCGGGGCGGAGAGACCCAGTACTTC.

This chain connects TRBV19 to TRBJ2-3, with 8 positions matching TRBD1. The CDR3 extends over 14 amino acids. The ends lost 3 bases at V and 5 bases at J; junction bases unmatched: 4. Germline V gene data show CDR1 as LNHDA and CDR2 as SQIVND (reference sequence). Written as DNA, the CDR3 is TGTGCCAGTAGTATCCAACAGGGGGGAGATACGCAGTATTTT. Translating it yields CASSIQQGGDTQYF.

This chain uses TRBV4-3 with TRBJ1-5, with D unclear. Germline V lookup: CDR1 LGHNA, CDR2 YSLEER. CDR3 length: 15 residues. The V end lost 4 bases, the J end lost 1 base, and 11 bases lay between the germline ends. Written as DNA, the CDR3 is TGCGCCAGCAGCCGTTATACCGGGAGCAATCAGCCCCAGCATTTT. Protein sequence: CASSRYTGSNQPQHF.

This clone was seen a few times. CDR3 region: CASSWASNEQFF. CDR3 nucleotides: TGTGCCAGCAGTTGGGCGTCCAATGAGCAGTTCTTC. The chain has TRBV6-1 and TRBJ2-1; D is ambiguous. This CDR3 has 12 amino acids. Per germline, CDR1 MNHNS and CDR2 SASEGT. Trimming took 5 bases from V and 6 from J, leaving 8 bases between them.

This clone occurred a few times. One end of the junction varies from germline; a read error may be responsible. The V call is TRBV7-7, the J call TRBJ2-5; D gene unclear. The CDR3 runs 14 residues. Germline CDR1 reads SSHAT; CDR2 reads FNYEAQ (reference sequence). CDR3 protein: CASSPLQDAETQYF. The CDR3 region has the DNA TGTGCTAGCAGCCCCCTCCAGGACGCCGAGACCCAGTACTTC.

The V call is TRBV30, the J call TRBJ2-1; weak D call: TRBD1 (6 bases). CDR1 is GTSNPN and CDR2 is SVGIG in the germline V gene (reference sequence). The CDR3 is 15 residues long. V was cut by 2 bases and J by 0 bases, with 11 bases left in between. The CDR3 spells CAWSMDRSSYNEQFF. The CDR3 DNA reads TGTGCCTGGAGTATGGACAGAAGCTCCTACAATGAGCAGTTCTTC.

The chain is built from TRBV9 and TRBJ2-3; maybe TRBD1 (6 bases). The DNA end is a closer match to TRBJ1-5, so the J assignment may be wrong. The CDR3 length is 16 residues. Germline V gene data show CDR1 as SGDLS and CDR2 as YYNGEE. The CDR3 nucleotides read TGTGCCAGCAGTACGGGACTAAGCGGGGGCGCGGGTACGCAGCATTTT. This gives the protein CASSTGLSGGAGTQHF.

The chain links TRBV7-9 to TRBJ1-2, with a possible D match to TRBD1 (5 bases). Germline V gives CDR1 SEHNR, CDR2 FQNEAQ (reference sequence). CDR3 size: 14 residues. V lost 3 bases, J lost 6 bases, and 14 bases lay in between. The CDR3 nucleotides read TGTGCCAGCAGCTTTAATAAGGGGTCGGATGGCTACACCTTC. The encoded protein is CASSFNKGSDGYTF.

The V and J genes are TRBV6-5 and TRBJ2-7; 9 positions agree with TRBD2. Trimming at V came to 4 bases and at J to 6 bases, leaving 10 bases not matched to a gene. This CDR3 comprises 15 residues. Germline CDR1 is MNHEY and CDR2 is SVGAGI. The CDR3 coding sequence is TGTGCCAGCAGTTTAAGCGGTGGGACTAGCTTCGAGCAGTACTTC. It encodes CASSLSGGTSFEQYF.

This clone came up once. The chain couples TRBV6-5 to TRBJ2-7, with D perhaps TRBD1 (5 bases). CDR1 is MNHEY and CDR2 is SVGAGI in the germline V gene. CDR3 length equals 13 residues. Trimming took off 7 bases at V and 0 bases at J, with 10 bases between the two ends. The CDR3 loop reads CASTDSFSYEQYF. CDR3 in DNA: TGTGCCAGCACCGACAGTTTCTCCTACGAGCAGTACTTC.